This entry describes one T cell receptor (beta chain). Its antigen is unidentified. TCRdb's table, derived via immunoSEQ multiplex PCR, lists solely in-frame clones and lacks some. The sample shows 45,000 to 75,000 clones, 80% to 90% of them seen only once. This entry is derived from a study of pediatric ulcerative colitis. V gave up 1 base and J gave up 4 bases; unmatched junction bases: 6. Germline loops: CDR1 MNHNS, CDR2 SASEGT. The CDR3 extends over 15 amino acids. General study results and limits: Two patients had blood samples with substantially reduced template counts.

The sequence was collected from a boy aged 5-17 years who was a control in a study of pediatric ulcerative colitis. Sequencing was done on a sample of blood. This chain uses TRBV6-1 with TRBJ2-7; the match to TRBD1 covers 8 bases. CDR3 sequence: CASSEEAGGGYEQYF. CDR3 nucleotide sequence: TGTGCCAGCAGTGAAGAGGCAGGGGGCGGTTACGAGCAGTACTTC.